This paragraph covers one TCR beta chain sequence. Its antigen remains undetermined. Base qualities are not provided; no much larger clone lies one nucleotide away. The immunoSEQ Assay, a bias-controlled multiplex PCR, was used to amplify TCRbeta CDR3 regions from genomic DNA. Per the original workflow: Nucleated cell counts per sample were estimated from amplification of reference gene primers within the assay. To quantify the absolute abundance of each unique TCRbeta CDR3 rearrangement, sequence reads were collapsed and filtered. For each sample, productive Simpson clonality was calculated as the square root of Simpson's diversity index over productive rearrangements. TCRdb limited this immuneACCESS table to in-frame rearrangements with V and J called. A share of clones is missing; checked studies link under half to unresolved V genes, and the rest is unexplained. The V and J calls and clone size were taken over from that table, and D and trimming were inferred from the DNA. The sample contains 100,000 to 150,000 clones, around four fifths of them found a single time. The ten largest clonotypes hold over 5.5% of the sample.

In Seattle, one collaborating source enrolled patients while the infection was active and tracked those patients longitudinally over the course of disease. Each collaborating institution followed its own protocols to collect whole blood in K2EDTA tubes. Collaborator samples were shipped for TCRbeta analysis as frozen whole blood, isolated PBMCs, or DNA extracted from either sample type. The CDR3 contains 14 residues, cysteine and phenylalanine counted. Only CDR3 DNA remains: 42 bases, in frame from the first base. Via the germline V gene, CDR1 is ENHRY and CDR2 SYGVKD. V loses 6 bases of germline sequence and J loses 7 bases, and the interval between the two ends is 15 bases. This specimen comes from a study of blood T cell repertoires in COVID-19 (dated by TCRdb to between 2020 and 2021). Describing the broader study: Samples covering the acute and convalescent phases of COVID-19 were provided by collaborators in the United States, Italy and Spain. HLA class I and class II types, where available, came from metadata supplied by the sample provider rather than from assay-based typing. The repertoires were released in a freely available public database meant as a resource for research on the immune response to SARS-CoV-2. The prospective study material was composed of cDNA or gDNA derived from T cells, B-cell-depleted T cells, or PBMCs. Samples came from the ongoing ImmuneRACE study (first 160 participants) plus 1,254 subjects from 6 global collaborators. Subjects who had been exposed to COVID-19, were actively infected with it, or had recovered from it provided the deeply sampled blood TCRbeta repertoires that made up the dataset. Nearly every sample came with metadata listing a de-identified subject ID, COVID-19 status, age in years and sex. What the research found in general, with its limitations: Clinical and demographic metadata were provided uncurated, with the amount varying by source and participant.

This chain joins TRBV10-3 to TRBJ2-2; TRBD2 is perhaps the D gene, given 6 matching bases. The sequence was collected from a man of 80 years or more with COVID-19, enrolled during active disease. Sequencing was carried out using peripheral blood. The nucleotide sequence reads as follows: TGTGCCATCAGGGGGACGGGAGTTAGCGGGGAGCTGTTTTTT. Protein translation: CAIRGTGVSGELFF.